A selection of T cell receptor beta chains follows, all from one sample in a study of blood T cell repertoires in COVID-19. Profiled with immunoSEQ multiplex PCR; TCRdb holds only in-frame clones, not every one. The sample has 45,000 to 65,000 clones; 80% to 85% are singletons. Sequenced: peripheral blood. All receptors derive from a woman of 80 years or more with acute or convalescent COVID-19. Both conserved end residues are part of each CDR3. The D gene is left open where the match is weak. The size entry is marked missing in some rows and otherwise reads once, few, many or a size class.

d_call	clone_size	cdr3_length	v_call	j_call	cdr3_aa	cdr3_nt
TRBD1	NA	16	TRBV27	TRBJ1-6	CASSFATGTGGSPLHF	TGTGCCAGCAGTTTCGCAACCGGGACAGGGGGCTCACCCCTCCACTTT
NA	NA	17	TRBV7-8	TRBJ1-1	CASSSTEHGRGNTEAFF	TGTGCCAGCAGCTCTACGGAACATGGAAGGGGAAACACTGAAGCTTTCTTT
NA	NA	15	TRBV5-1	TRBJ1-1	CASSLGTVRNTEAFF	TGCGCCAGCAGCTTGGGGACAGTTAGGAACACTGAAGCTTTCTTT
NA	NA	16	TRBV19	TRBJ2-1	CASSSRFGGSYNEQFF	TGTGCCAGTAGCAGTCGTTTTGGCGGATCCTACAATGAGCAGTTCTTC
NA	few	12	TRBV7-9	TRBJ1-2	CASSTSTGGYTF	TGTGCCAGCAGCACCTCGACTGGTGGCTACACCTTC
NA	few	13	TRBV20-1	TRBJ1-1	CSASWSSVTEAFF	TGCAGTGCTAGTTGGAGCAGCGTCACTGAAGCTTTCTTT
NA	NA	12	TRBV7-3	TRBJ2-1	CASSLTGTQQFF	TGTGCCAGCAGCTTAACCGGGACACAGCAGTTCTTC
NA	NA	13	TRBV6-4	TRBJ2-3	CASSEGGTDTQYF	TGTGCCAGCAGTGAAGGGGGCACAGATACGCAGTATTTT
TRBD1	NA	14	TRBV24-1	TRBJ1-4	CAAQTGVTNEKLFF	TGTGCCGCTCAGACAGGGGTGACTAATGAAAAACTGTTTTTT
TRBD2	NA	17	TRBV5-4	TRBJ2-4	CASSLEPRRGGANIQYF	TGTGCCAGCAGCTTGGAACCTCGACGGGGAGGGGCAAACATTCAGTACTTC
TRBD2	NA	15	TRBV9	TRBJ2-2	CASSSSGGASGELFF	TGTGCCAGCAGCTCCAGCGGGGGGGCCTCCGGGGAGCTGTTTTTT
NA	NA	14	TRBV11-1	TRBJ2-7	CASSLGEAGNEQYF	TGTGCCAGCAGCTTAGGGGAGGCAGGGAACGAGCAGTACTTC
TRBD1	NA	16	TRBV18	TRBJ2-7	CASSQKTGASSYEQYF	TGTGCCAGCTCACAAAAAACAGGGGCCAGCTCCTACGAGCAGTACTTC
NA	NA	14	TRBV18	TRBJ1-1	CASSPSNQGTEAFF	TGTGCCAGCTCACCAAGTAATCAGGGAACTGAAGCTTTCTTT
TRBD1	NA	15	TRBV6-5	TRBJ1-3	CASSRQGRVGNTIYF	TGTGCCAGCAGTCGACAGGGAAGGGTGGGAAACACCATATATTTT
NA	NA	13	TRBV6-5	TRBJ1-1	CASINREFTEAFF	TGTGCCAGCATCAACAGGGAATTCACTGAAGCTTTCTTT
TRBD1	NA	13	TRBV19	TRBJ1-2	CASSMDRNYGYTF	TGTGCCAGTAGTATGGACAGGAACTATGGCTACACCTTC
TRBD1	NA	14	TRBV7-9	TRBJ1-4	CASSAGQEDEKLFF	TGTGCCAGCAGCGCGGGACAGGAGGATGAAAAACTGTTTTTT
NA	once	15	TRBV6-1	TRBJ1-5	CASREVGGGFQPQHF	TGTGCCAGCAGGGAAGTTGGGGGCGGTTTTCAGCCCCAGCATTTT
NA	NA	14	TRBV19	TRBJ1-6	CASQRSSYNSPLHF	TGTGCCAGTCAGAGGAGCTCCTATAATTCACCCCTCCACTTT
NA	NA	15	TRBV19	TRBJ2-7	CASSIPGDRSYEQYF	TGTGCCAGTAGTATCCCGGGAGATCGGAGCTACGAGCAGTACTTC
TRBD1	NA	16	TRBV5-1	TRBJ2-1	CASSSGGTGGRNEQFF	TGCGCCAGCAGCTCGGGTGGGACAGGGGGCCGGAATGAGCAGTTCTTC
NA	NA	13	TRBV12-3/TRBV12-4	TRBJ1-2	CASSPDINYGYTF	TGTGCCAGCAGTCCGGACATTAACTATGGCTACACCTTC
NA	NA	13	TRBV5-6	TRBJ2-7	CASSRGNSYEQYF	TGTGCCAGCAGCCGGGGGAACTCCTACGAGCAGTACTTC
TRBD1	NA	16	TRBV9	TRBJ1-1	CASSSGTGFIETEAFF	TGTGCCAGCAGCTCCGGGACAGGGTTTATAGAGACTGAAGCTTTCTTT
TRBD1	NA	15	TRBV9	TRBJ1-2	CASSDGKGAPGGYTF	TGTGCCAGCAGCGACGGGAAGGGGGCCCCGGGTGGCTACACCTTC
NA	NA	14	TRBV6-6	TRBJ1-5	CASSATDIFQPQHF	TGTGCCAGCAGTGCCACGGACATCTTTCAACCCCAGCATTTT
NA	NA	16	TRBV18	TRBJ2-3	CASSPPTGGNGDTQYF	TGTGCCAGCTCACCACCAACTGGGGGCAATGGAGATACGCAGTATTTT
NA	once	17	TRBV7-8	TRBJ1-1	CASSFGTWGGDGVEAFF	TGTGCCAGCAGCTTTGGAACTTGGGGCGGAGATGGCGTTGAAGCTTTCTTT
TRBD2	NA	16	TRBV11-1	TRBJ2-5	CASSPGRTSTIETQYF	TGTGCCAGCAGCCCCGGACGGACTAGCACGATTGAGACCCAGTACTTC
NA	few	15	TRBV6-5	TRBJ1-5	CASSRQRNSNQPQHF	TGTGCCAGCAGCCGACAGAGGAATAGCAATCAGCCCCAGCATTTT
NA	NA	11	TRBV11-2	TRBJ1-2	CASSQGSSRSF	TGTGCCAGCAGCCAGGGGTCTTCCCGGTCCTTC
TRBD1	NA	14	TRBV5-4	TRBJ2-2	CASSTGQGTGELFF	TGTGCCAGCAGCACAGGACAGGGGACCGGGGAGCTGTTTTTT
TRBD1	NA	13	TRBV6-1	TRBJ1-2	CASSEVGRGLVLF	TGTGCCAGCAGTGAAGTCGGCAGGGGGCTGGTCCTCTTC
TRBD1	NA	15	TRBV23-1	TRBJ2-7	CASSQCDRGPYEQYF	TGCGCCAGCAGTCAATGCGACAGGGGCCCCTACGAGCAGTACTTC
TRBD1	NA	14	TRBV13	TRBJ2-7	CASSLTGNPYEQYF	TGTGCCAGCAGCTTGACAGGGAACCCCTACGAGCAGTACTTC
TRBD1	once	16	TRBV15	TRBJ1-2	CATSRDQGAPGNGYTF	TGTGCCACCAGCAGAGACCAGGGGGCGCCGGGTAATGGCTACACCTTC
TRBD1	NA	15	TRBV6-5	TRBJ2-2	CASRHRDRNTGELFF	TGTGCCAGCAGACACCGGGACAGGAACACCGGGGAGCTGTTTTTT
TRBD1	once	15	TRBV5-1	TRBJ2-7	CASSPQDRTLLEQYF	TGCGCCAGCAGCCCGCAGGACAGGACCCTCCTCGAGCAGTACTTC
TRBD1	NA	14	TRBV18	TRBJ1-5	CASSPGQGGDAQHF	TGTGCCAGCTCACCCGGACAGGGAGGAGACGCCCAGCATTTT